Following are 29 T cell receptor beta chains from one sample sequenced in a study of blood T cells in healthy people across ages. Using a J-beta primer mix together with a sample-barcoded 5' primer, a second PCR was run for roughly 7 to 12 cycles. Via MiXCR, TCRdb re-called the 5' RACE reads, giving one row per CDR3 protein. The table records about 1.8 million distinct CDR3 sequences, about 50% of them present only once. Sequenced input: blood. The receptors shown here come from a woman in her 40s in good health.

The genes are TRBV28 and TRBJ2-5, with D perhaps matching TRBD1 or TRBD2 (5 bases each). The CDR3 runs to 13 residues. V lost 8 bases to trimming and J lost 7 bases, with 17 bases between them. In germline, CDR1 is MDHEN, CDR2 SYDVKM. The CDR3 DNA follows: TGTGCCAGCGGAGGTATGGGGCGGCCGACCCAGTACTTC. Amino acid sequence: CASGGMGRPTQYF.

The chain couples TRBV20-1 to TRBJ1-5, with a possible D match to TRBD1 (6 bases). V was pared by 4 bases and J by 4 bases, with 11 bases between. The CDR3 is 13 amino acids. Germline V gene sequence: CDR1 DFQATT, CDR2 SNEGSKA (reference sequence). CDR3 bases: TGCAGTGCTAATGTGGACAGTAATCAGCCCCAGCATTTT. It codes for CSANVDSNQPQHF.

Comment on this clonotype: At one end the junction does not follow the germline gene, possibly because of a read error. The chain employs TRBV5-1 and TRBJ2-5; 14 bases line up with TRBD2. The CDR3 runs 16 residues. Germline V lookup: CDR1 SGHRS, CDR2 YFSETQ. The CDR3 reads CASSYGLAGGEETQNF. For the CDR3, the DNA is TGCGCAAGCAGCTACGGACTAGCGGGGGGTGAGGAGACCCAGAACTTC.

For the CDR3, the DNA is TGTGCCAGCAGCTTACCGGGACAGCCATCCCATGGCTACACCTTC. Amino acid sequence: CASSLPGQPSHGYTF. The chain is built from TRBV7-2 and TRBJ1-2; TRBD1 agrees at 7 bases. Germline CDR1 SGHTA, CDR2 FQGNSA. Unmatched junction bases numbered 9, after V lost 2 bases and J lost 6 bases. This CDR3 has 15 residues.

CDR3 in amino acids: CSVSGDYEQYF. In DNA form, the CDR3 reads TGCAGTGTCAGTGGCGACTACGAGCAGTACTTC. The chain uses TRBV20-1 and TRBJ2-4; D unclear. Near its end, the DNA agrees better with TRBJ2-7, so the J call may be wrong. Germline loops: CDR1 DFQATT, CDR2 SNEGSKA (reference sequence). The length of the CDR3 is 11 residues.

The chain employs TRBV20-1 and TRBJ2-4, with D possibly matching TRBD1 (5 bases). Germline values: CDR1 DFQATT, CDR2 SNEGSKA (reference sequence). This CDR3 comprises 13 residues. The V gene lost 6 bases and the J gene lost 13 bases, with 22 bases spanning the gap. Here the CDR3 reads CSANPDRTSGQYF. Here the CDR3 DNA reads TGCAGTGCCAACCCTGACAGAACAAGTGGGCAGTACTTC.

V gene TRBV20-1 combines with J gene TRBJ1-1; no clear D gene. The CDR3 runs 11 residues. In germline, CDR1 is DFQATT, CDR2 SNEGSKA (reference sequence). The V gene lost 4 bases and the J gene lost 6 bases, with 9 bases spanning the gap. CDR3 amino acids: CSANSVAEAFF. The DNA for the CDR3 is TGCAGTGCTAACAGTGTGGCTGAAGCTTTCTTT.

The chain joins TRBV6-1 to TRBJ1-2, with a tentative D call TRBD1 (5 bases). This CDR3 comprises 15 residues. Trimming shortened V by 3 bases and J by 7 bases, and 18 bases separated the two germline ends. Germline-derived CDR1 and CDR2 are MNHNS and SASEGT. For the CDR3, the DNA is TGTGCCAGCAGTGATCCCCGGGACTACCTAAGTGGCTACACCTTC. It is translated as CASSDPRDYLSGYTF.

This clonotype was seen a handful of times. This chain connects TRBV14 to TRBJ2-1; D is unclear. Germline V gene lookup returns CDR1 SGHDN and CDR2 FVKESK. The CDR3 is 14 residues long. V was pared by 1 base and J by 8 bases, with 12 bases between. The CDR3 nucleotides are TGTGCCAGCAGCCAAGGGACGCCCTCTCATGAGCAGTTCTTC. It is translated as CASSQGTPSHEQFF.

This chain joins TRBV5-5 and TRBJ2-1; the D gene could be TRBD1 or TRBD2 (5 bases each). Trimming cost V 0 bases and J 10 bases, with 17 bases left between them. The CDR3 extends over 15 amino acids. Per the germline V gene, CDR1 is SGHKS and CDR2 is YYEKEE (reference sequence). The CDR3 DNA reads TGTGCCAGCAGCTTGGAACCAGGGCCCCGAGGGGAGCAGTTCTTC. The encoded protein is CASSLEPGPRGEQFF.

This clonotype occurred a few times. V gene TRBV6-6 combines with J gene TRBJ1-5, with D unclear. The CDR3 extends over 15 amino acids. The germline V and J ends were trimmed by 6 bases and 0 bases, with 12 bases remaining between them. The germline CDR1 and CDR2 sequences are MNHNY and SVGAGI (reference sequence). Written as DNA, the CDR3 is TGTGCCAGCAGGCCGGGTATATATAGCAATCAGCCCCAGCATTTT. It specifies CASRPGIYSNQPQHF.

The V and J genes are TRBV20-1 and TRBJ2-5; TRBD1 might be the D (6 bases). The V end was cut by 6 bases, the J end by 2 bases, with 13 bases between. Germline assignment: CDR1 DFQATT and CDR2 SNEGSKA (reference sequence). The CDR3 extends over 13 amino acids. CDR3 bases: TGCAGTGCATGTCAGGGGTCGCAAGAGACCCAGTACTTC. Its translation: CSACQGSQETQYF.

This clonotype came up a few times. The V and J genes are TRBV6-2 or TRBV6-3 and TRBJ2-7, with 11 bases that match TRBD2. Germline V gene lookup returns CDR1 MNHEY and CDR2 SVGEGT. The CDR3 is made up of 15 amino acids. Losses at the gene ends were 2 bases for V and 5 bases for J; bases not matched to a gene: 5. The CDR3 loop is CASSYEGTSGDEQYF. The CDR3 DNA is TGTGCCAGCAGTTACGAAGGGACTAGCGGCGACGAGCAGTACTTC.

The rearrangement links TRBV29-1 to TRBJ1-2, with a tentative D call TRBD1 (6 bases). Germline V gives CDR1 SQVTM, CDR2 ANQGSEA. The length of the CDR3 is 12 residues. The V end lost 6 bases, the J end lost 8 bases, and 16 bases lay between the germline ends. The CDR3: CSVPTGQRGYTF. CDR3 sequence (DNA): TGCAGCGTGCCCACAGGGCAAAGGGGCTACACCTTC.

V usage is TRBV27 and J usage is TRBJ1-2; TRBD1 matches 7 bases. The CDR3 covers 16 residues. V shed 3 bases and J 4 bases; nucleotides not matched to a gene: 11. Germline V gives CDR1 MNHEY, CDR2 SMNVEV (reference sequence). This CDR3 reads CASSFSTGERAYGYTF. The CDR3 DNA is TGTGCCAGCAGTTTCTCCACAGGGGAGAGGGCCTATGGCTACACCTTC.

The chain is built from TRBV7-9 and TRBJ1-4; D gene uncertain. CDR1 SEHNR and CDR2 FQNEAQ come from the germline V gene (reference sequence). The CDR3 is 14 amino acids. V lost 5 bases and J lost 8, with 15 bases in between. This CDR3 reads CASSPGQYKEKLFF. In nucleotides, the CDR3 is TGTGCCAGCAGCCCCGGGCAGTATAAGGAAAAACTGTTTTTT.

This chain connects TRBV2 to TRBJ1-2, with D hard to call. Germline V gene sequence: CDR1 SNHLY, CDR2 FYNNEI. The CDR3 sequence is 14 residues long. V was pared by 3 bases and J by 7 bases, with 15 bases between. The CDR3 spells CASSEDVSSSGYTF. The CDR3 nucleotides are TGTGCCAGCAGTGAGGATGTCTCCTCCAGTGGCTACACCTTC.

CDR3 sequence reads: CASSEAGTYYSNQPQHF. The CDR3 DNA reads TGTGCCAGCAGTGAAGCAGGGACGTATTATAGCAATCAGCCCCAGCATTTT. This chain joins TRBV2 and TRBJ1-5, with D possibly being TRBD1 (5 bases). V was cut by 0 bases and J by 0 bases, with 12 bases left in between. Germline CDR1 is SNHLY and CDR2 is FYNNEI. The CDR3 has 17 amino acids.

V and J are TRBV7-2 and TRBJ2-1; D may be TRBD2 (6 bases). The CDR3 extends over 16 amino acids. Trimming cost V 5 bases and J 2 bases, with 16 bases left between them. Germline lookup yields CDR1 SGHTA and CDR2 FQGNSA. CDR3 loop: CASSPRGTLTYNEQFF. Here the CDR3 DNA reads TGTGCCAGCAGCCCGAGAGGGACTTTAACCTACAATGAGCAGTTCTTC.

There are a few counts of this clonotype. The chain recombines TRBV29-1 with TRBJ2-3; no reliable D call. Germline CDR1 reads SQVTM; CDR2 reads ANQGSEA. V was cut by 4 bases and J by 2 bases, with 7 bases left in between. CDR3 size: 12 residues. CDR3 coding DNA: TGCAGCGTTGTGAGGAACACAGATACGCAGTATTTT. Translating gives CSVVRNTDTQYF.

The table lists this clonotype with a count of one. CDR3 region: CASSQESRGALPDTQYF. As DNA, the CDR3 is TGCGCCAGCAGCCAAGAGAGCAGGGGGGCCCTCCCAGATACGCAGTATTTT. The J gene is TRBJ2-3, the V gene TRBV4-3; possible D gene TRBD1, 7 bases. This CDR3 has 17 residues. Germline values: CDR1 LGHNA, CDR2 YSLEER. The V end lost 0 bases, the J end lost 4 bases, and 17 bases lay between the germline ends.

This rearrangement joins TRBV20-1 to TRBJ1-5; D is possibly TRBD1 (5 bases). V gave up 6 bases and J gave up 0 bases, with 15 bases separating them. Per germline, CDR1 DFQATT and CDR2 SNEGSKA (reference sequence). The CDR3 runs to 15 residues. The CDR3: CSAPAGPYSNQPQHF. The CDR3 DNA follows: TGCAGTGCCCCCGCGGGGCCCTATAGCAATCAGCCCCAGCATTTT.

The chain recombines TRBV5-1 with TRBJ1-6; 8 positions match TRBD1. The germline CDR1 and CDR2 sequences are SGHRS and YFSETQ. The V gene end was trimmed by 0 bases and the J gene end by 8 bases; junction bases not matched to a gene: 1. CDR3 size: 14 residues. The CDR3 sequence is CASSLDRGYSPLHF. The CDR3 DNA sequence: TGCGCCAGCAGCTTGGACAGGGGGTATTCACCCCTCCACTTT.

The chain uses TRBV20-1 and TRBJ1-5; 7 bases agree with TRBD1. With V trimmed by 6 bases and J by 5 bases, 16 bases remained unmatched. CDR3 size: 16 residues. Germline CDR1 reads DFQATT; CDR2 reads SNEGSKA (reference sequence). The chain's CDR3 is CSAGEGAQGLDQPQHF. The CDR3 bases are TGCAGTGCCGGCGAGGGGGCGCAGGGTCTGGATCAGCCCCAGCATTTT.

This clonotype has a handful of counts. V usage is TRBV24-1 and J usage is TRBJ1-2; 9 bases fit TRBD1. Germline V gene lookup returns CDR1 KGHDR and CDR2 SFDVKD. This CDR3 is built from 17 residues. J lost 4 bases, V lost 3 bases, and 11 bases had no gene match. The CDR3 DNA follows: TGTGCCACCAGTGATCAGGAGGCGGGACAGGGCGGCTATGGCTACACCTTC. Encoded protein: CATSDQEAGQGGYGYTF.

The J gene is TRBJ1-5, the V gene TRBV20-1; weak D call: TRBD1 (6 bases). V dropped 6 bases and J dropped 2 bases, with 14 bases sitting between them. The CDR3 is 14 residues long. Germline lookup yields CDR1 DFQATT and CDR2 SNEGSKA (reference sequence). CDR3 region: CSAETGCCNQPQHF. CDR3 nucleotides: TGCAGTGCGGAAACAGGGTGCTGCAATCAGCCCCAGCATTTT.

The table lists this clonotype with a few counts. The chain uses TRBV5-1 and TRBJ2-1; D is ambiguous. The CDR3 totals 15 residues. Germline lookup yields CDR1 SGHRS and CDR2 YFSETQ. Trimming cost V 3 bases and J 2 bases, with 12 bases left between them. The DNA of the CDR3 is TGCGCCAGCAGCTCGAACAGCGCAACCTACAATGAGCAGTTCTTC. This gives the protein CASSSNSATYNEQFF.

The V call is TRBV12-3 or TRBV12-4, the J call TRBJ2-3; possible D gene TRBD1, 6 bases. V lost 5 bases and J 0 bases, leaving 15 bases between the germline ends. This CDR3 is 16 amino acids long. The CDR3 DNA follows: TGTGCCAGCAGTCCGGACGGGACACTAAGCACAGATACGCAGTATTTT. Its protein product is CASSPDGTLSTDTQYF.

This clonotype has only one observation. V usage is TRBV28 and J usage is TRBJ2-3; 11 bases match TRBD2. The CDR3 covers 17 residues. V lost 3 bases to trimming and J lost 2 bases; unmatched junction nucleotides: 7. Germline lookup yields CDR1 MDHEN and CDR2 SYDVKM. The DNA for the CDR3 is TGTGCCAGCAGTTTCGGGACTAGCGGAGTTTTCACAGATACGCAGTATTTT. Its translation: CASSFGTSGVFTDTQYF.